These 10 T cell receptor beta chains came from one sample sequenced in a study of PD-1 blockade in classical Hodgkin lymphoma. Every patient was affected by relapse after autologous stem cell transplantation, while exposure to brentuximab vedotin was not uniform. The protocol was immunoSEQ multiplex PCR, while the TCRdb copy is restricted to in-frame clones and leaves out a portion. Of about 46,000 clones in the sample, 73% were seen once. The sequences come from peripheral blood mononuclear cells (PBMCs), collected at baseline. Every receptor here comes from a human donor with classical Hodgkin lymphoma.

This clone was picked up a small number of times. The CDR3 spells CASSPSIGGETQYF. CDR3 DNA sequence: TGCGCCAGCAGCCCCAGCATTGGGGGCGAGACCCAGTACTTC. V usage is TRBV5-1 and J usage is TRBJ2-5; D possibly corresponds to TRBD1 (6 bases). The V and J ends lost 4 bases and 5 bases respectively, with 15 bases between them. Germline CDR1 reads SGHRS; CDR2 reads YFSETQ. This CDR3 spans 14 amino acids. Complete variable domain (other parts from reference TRBV5-1 and TRBJ2-5): KAGVTQTPRYLIKTRGQQVTLSCSPISGHRSVSWYQQTPGQGLQFLFEYFSETQRNKGNFPGRFSGRQFSNSRSEMNVSTLELGDSALYLCASSPSIGGETQYFGPGTRLLVL.

Here the CDR3 DNA reads TGTGCCTGGAGTTCCCAGGGCCTAGCCAAAAACATTCAGTACTTC. Its translation is CAWSSQGLAKNIQYF. The chain uses TRBV30 and TRBJ2-4; D is perhaps TRBD1 (5 bases). Germline V CDR1 and CDR2: GTSNPN, SVGIG (reference sequence). The V and J ends lost 2 bases and 0 bases respectively, with 11 bases between them. The CDR3 has 15 amino acids. Full variable domain (remainder filled in from reference TRBV30 and TRBJ2-4): SQTIHQWPATLVQPVGSPLSLECTVEGTSNPNLYWYRQAAGRGLQLLFYSVGIGQISSEVPQNLSASRPQDRQFILSSKKLLLSDSGFYLCAWSSQGLAKNIQYFGAGTRLSVL.

Of note for this clone: Other DNA variants within this sample encode the same CDR3. This chain joins TRBV9 and TRBJ2-7; D gene unclear. V lost 0 bases to trimming and J lost 3 bases, with 7 bases between them. The CDR3 consists of 13 residues. Germline values: CDR1 SGDLS, CDR2 YYNGEE. CDR3 protein: CASSVEDNYEQYF. The CDR3 nucleotides read TGTGCCAGCAGCGTAGAAGACAACTACGAGCAGTACTTC.

Worth noting for this clone: The sample contains more than one DNA sequence encoding this CDR3. The rearrangement uses TRBV7-9 and TRBJ1-6, with D unclear. The CDR3 is 14 residues long. Trimming pared 0 bases from V and 7 bases from J, leaving 7 bases between. CDR1 and CDR2 (germline): SEHNR, FQNEAQ (reference sequence). Written as DNA, the CDR3 is TGTGCCAGCAGCTTAGCGGGCGGGAATTCACCCCTCCACTTT. This encodes CASSLAGGNSPLHF.

The J gene is TRBJ1-1, the V gene TRBV6-5, with 8 bases that match TRBD1. V was pared by 2 bases and J by 1 base, with 0 bases of the junction left unmatched. The CDR3 is 14 residues long. Germline V lookup: CDR1 MNHEY, CDR2 SVGAGI. The CDR3 bases are TGTGCCAGCAGTTACGGACAGGGGAACACTGAAGCTTTCTTT. Its translation: CASSYGQGNTEAFF.

This clone was detected once. This CDR3 is CASSQGMGRGNQPQHF. CDR3 DNA: TGCGCCAGCAGCCAAGGGATGGGGCGGGGGAATCAGCCCCAGCATTTT. The rearrangement uses TRBV4-1 and TRBJ1-5, with D maybe TRBD1 (5 bases). The ends were cut back, 1 base at V and 4 bases at J, with 14 bases in the middle. The CDR3 is 16 residues long. Looked up from germline, CDR1 is MGHRA and CDR2 is YSYEKL.

V usage is TRBV19 and J usage is TRBJ1-2; tentative D call: TRBD1 (5 bases). V lost 4 bases and J 6 bases, leaving 15 bases between the germline ends. The CDR3 length is 14 residues. CDR1 and CDR2 (germline): LNHDA, SQIVND (reference sequence). The CDR3 nucleotides are TGTGCCAGTAGTACTTCCCAGGGAAGCCATGGCTACACCTTC. It codes for CASSTSQGSHGYTF. Based on the CDR3 plus reference TRBV19 and TRBJ1-2, the full variable domain is DGGITQSPKYLFRKEGQNVTLSCEQNLNHDAMYWYRQDPGQGLRLIYYSQIVNDFQKGDIAEGYSVSREKKESFPLTVTSAQKNPTAFYLCASSTSQGSHGYTFGSGTRLTVV.

The chain joins TRBV2 to TRBJ1-6, with D possibly being TRBD1 (5 bases). The CDR3 covers 15 residues. Germline loops: CDR1 SNHLY, CDR2 FYNNEI. The CDR3, as DNA: TGTGCTGGGGGGTCCCTCGAGTCCTATAATTCACCCCTCCACTTT. Protein: CAGGSLESYNSPLHF.

The chain employs TRBV25-1 and TRBJ2-2; no clear D. Trimming pared 3 bases from V and 1 base from J, leaving 3 bases between. Germline V gives CDR1 MGHDK, CDR2 SYGVNS. The CDR3 loop spans 13 amino acids. CDR3: CASSDRNTGELFF. The CDR3 DNA sequence: TGTGCCAGCAGTGATAGGAACACCGGGGAGCTGTTTTTT.

The chain combines TRBV27 with TRBJ1-6, with unresolved D. V lost 6 bases and J 13 bases, leaving 10 bases between the germline ends. Germline-derived CDR1 and CDR2 are MNHEY and SMNVEV (reference sequence). CDR3 length: 11 amino acids. CDR3 bases: TGTGCCAGCAGCCTCAATGGCCCCCTCCACTTT. It specifies CASSLNGPLHF.